The T cell receptor beta chain described here comes from a study of T cell responses to AZD1222 COVID-19 vaccine. V dropped 1 base and J dropped 4; count of bases not matched to a gene: 11. The CDR3 has 18 amino acids. Germline CDR1 reads PRHDT; CDR2 reads FYEKMQ (reference sequence). Assay used: immunoSEQ multiplex PCR; TCRdb lists only in-frame clones, some missing. The repertoire holds around 100,000 clones, with about 87% as singletons. V usage is TRBV13 and J usage is TRBJ2-2, with TRBD2 matching 8 bases. Material: peripheral blood, obtained on day 0 of AZD1222 vaccination. This TCR derives from an adult in good health. DNA for the CDR3: TGTGCCAGCAGCTTAGAGGGGCGGGGGGCCCGGGGCACCGGGGAGCTGTTTTTT. Encoded protein: CASSLEGRGARGTGELFF.